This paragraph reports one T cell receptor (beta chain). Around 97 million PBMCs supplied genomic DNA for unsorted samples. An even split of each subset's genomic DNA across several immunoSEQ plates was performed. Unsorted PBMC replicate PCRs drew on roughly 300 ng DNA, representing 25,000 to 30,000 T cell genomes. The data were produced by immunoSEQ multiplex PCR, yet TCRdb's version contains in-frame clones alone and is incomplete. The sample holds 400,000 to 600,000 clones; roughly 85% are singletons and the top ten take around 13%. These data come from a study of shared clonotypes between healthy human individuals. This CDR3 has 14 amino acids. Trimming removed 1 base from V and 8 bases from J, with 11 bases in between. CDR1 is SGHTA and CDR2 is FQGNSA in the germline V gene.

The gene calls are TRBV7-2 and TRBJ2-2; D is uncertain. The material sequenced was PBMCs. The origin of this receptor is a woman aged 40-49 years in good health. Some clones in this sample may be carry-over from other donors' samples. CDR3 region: CASSLGSRWGELFF. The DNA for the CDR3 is TGTGCCAGCAGCTTAGGAAGTCGATGGGGGGAGCTGTTTTTT.